This TCR beta chain was captured by sequencing in a study of blood T cells in healthy people across ages. The study, taken as a whole, reports: Long-lived donors had more naive CD4+ cells and higher diversity than aged donors. Using unsorted PBMCs precluded a conclusive naive versus antigen-experienced comparison.

In terms of origin and age, donors were healthy Caucasian individuals from Russia aged roughly 6 to 100. Extraction yielded at least 5 micrograms of total RNA per sample. The authors ran a second PCR of roughly 6 to 12 cycles using a sample-barcoded 5' primer and a J-beta primer mix. TCRdb redid the calling of the 5' RACE reads with MiXCR, one entry per CDR3 protein. The sample contains some 1 million distinct CDR3 sequences, 40% to 45% of which appear only once. This CDR3 contains 14 residues. Germline V gives CDR1 SGHDT, CDR2 YYEEEE. With V trimmed by 7 bases and J by 6 bases, 12 bases remained unmatched. Comments on this clonotype: The antigen is unknown.

This chain joins TRBV5-6 and TRBJ2-7, with 8 bases lining up with TRBD2. The specimen sequenced was blood. The origin of this receptor is an older woman in good health. In nucleotides, the CDR3 is TGTGCCAGCCGTCCCCCGGGAGGGCAGTGCGAGCAGTACTTC. Translation gives CASRPPGGQCEQYF.